This TCR beta chain emerged from a study of blood T cell repertoires in COVID-19. Study details: There were acute and convalescent COVID-19 samples, and they came from the United States, Italy and Spain.

This CDR3 has 16 amino acids. J gave up 7 bases and V 0 bases, and 9 bases lay outside the gene matches. Per germline, CDR1 SGHRS and CDR2 YFSETQ. TCRdb's copy holds only in-frame clones and misses some; the assay was immunoSEQ multiplex PCR. The top ten hold 2.5% to 3% of the sample, which has fewer than 250,000 clones, over 65% seen once. This chain connects TRBV5-1 to TRBJ2-7, with 11 positions matching TRBD1. The source is a woman between 65 and 79 years old with active or convalescent COVID-19. Sequencing used peripheral blood. CDR3 region: CASSLAIGQGAKEQYF. For the CDR3, the DNA is TGCGCCAGCAGCTTGGCCATAGGACAGGGGGCTAAGGAGCAGTACTTC.